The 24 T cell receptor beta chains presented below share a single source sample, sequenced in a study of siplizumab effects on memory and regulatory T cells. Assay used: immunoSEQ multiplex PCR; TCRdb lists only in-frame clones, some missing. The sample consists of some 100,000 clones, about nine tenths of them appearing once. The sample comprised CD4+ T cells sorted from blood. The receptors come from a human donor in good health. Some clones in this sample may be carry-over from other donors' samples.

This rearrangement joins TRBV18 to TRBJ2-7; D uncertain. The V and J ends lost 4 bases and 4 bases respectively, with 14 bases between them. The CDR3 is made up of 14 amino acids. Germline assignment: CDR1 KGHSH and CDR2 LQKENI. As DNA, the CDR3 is TGTGCCAGCTCACAGGCGGCGCTGGATTACGAGCAGTACTTC. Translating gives CASSQAALDYEQYF.

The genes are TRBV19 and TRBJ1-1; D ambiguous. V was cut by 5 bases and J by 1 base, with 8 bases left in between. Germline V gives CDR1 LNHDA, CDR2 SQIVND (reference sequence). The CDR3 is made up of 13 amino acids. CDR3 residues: CASSFTKNTEAFF. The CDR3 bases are TGTGCCAGTAGTTTTACAAAGAACACTGAAGCTTTCTTT.

In DNA, the CDR3 is TGTGCCAGTAGTATAGGGCCAGTCCTGGTAGCGGGATTCGAGCAGTACTTC. Translation gives CASSIGPVLVAGFEQYF. The V and J genes are TRBV19 and TRBJ2-7, with 8 bases matching TRBD2. This CDR3 has 17 residues. V trimming: 1 base; J trimming: 6 bases; junction bases outside the gene matches: 14. CDR1 is LNHDA and CDR2 is SQIVND in the germline V gene (reference sequence). The full variable domain, completed using reference TRBV19 and TRBJ2-7, is DGGITQSPKYLFRKEGQNVTLSCEQNLNHDAMYWYRQDPGQGLRLIYYSQIVNDFQKGDIAEGYSVSREKKESFPLTVTSAQKNPTAFYLCASSIGPVLVAGFEQYFGPGTRLTVT.

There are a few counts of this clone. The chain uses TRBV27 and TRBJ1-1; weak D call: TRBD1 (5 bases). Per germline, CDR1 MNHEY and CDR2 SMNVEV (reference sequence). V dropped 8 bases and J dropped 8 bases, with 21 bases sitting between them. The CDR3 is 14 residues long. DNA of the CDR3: TGTGCCAGCGCCCCTTCGGGGGAGGGTGAGGAAGCTTTCTTT. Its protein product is CASAPSGEGEEAFF.

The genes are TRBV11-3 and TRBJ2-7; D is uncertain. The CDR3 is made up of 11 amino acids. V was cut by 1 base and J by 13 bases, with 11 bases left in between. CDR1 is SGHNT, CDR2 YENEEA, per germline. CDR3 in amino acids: CASSLGRLNYF. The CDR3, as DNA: TGTGCCAGCAGCTTAGGCCGCCTGAATTACTTC.

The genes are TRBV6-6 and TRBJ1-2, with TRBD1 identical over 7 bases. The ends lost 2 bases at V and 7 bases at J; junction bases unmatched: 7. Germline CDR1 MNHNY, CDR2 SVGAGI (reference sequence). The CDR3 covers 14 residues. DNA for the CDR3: TGTGCCAGCAGTTACGGGCAGGGGGTAGGTGGCTACACCTTC. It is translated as CASSYGQGVGGYTF.

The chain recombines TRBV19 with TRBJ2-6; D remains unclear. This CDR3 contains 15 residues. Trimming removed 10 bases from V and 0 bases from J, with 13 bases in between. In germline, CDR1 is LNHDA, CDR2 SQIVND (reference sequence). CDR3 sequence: CATLHLLSGANVLTF. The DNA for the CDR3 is TGTGCCACCCTACACCTACTCTCTGGGGCCAACGTCCTGACTTTC.

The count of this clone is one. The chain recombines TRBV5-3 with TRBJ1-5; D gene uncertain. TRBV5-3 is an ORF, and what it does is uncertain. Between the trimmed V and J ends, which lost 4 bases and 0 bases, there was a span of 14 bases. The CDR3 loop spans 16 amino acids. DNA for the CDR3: TGTGCCAGAAGCCCCCGCCGGACCTATAGCAATCAGCCCCAGCATTTT. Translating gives CARSPRRTYSNQPQHF.

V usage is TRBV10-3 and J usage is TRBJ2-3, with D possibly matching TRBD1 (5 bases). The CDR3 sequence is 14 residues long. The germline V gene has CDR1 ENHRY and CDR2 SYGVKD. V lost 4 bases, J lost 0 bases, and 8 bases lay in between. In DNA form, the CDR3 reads TGTGCCATCAGTGGGGGCACTAGCACAGATACGCAGTATTTT. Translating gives CAISGGTSTDTQYF.

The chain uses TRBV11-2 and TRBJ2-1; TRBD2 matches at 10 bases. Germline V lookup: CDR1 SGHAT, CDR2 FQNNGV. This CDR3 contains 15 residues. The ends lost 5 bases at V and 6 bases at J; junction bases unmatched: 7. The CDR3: CASSGLAGGVNEQFF. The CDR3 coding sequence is TGTGCCAGCAGCGGATTAGCGGGAGGAGTCAATGAGCAGTTCTTC.

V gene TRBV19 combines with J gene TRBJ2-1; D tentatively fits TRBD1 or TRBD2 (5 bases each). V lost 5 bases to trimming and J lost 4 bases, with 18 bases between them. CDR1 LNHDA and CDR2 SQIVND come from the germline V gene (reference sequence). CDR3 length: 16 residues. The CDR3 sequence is CASSRLGETPYNEQFF. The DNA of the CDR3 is TGTGCCAGTAGTCGTCTGGGGGAGACCCCTTACAATGAGCAGTTCTTC.

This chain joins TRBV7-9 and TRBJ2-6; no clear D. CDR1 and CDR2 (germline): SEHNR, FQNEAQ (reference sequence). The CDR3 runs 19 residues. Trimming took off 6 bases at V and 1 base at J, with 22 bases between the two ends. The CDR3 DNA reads TGTGCCAGCAGTCCTCTGGGTGGAAGTTATTTATCTGGGGCCAACGTCCTGACTTTC. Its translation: CASSPLGGSYLSGANVLTF.

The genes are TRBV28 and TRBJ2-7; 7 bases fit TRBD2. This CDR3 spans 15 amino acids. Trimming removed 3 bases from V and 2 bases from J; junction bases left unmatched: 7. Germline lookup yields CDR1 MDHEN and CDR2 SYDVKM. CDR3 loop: CASSFSSGLTYEQYF. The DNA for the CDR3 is TGTGCCAGCAGTTTCTCTAGCGGCCTAACCTACGAGCAGTACTTC.

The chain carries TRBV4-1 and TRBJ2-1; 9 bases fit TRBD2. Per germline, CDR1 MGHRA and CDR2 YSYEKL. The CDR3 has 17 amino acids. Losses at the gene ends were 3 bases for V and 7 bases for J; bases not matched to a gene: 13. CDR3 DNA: TGCGCCAGCAGCCAGTCGGGGGGCCTAGCGGGATTTAATGAGCAGTTCTTC. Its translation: CASSQSGGLAGFNEQFF.

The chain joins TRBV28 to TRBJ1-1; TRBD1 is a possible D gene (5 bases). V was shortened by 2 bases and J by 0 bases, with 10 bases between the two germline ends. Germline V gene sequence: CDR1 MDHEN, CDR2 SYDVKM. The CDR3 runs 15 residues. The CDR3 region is CASSLPQVMNTEAFF. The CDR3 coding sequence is TGTGCCAGCAGTTTACCACAGGTCATGAACACTGAAGCTTTCTTT.

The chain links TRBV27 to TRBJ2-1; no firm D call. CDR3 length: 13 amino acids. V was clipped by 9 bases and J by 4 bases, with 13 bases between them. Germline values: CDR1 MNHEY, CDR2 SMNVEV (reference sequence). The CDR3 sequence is CARTTLIYNEQFF. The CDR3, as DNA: TGTGCCAGGACGACATTGATTTACAATGAGCAGTTCTTC.

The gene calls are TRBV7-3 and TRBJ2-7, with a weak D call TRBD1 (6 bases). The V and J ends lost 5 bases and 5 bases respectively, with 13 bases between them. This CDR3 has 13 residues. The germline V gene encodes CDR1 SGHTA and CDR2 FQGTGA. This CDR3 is CASSQNHRDEQYF. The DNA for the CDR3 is TGTGCCAGCAGCCAGAATCACAGGGACGAGCAGTACTTC.

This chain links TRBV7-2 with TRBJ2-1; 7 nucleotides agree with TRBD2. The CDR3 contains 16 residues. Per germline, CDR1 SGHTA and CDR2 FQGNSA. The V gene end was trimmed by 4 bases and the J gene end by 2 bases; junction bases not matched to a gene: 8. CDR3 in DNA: TGTGCCAGCAGCTGGCCAGGTCGGGGGGCCTACAATGAGCAGTTCTTC. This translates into CASSWPGRGAYNEQFF.

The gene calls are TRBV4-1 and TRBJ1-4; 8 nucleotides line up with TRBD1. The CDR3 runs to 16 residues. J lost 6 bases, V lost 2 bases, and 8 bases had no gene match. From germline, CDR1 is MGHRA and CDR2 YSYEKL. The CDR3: CASSQLYPGQDEKLFF. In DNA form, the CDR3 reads TGCGCCAGCAGCCAACTATACCCGGGACAGGATGAAAAACTGTTTTTT.

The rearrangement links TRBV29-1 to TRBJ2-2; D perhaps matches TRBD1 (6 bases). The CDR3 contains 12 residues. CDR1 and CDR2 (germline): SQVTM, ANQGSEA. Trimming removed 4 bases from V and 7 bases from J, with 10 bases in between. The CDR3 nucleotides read TGCAGCGTTGTACAGGGTGTCGGGGAGCTGTTTTTT. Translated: CSVVQGVGELFF.

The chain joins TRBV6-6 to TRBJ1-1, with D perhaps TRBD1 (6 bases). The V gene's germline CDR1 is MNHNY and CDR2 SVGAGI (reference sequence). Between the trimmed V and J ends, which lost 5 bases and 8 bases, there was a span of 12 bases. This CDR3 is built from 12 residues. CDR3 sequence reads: CASSGRTAEAFF. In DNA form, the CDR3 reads TGTGCCAGCAGTGGTCGGACAGCAGAAGCTTTCTTT.

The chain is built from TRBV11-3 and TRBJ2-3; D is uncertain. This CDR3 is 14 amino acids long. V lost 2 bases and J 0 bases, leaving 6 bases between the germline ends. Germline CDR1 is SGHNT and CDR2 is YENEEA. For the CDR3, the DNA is TGTGCCAGCAGCTTAAGCCTAAGCACAGATACGCAGTATTTT. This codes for CASSLSLSTDTQYF.

CDR3 protein: CASSQRGDGEAFF. CDR3 nucleotides: TGTGCCAGCAGCCAAAGGGGGGACGGAGAAGCTTTCTTT. This chain connects TRBV14 to TRBJ1-1, with D perhaps matching TRBD1 (6 bases). The CDR3 runs to 13 residues. Trimming pared 2 bases from V and 8 bases from J, leaving 12 bases between. CDR1 is SGHDN, CDR2 FVKESK, per germline.

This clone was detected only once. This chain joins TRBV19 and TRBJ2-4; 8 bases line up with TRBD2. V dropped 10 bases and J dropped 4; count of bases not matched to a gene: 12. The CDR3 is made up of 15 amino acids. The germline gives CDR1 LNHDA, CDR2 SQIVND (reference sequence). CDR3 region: CATSRLIAGKNIQYF. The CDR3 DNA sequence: TGTGCCACCTCAAGGCTAATAGCGGGAAAAAACATTCAGTACTTC.